This entry features one T cell receptor beta chain sequence. The entry originates in a study of T cells expressing NK-cell markers. Background on the study: According to the study, TCR beta repertoires originated from sorted CD3+CD56+NKG2C+, CD3+CD56+NKG2C- and CD3+CD56-NKG2C+ T cells. With respect to HCMV, most of the eight sequenced donors were seropositive, and one was seronegative.

Following a re-call of the 5' RACE reads, TCRdb has one entry per CDR3 protein and lacks DNA. This sample's clone table lists 550,000 or so distinct CDR3 sequences. CDR3 length equals 12 residues. Germline-derived CDR1 and CDR2 are LGHDT and YNNKEL (reference sequence). Material for sequencing was blood T cells: a sorted CD56 or NKG2C T cell subset, CD4+ or CD8+ T cells, or bulk PBMC T cells (not recorded which). The sequence came from a man aged 18 to 30 in good health. The rearrangement joins TRBV3-1 to TRBJ2-1; TCRdb indicates TRBD2, and absent DNA this call remains unverified. The CDR3 protein is CASSQARVKQFF.